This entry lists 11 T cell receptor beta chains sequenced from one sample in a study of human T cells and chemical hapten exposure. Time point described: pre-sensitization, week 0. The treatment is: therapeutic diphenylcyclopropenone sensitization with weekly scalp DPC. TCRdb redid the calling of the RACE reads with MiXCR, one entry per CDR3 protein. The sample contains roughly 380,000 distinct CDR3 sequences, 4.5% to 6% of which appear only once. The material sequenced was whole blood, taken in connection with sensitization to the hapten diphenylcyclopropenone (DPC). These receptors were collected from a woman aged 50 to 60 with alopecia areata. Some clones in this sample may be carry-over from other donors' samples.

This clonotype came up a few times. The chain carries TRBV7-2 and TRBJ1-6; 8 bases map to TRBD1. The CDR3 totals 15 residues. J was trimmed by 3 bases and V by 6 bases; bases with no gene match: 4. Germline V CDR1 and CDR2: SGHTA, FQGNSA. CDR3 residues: CASSAGTGYNSPLHF. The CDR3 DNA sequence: TGTGCCAGCAGTGCCGGGACAGGCTATAATTCACCCCTCCACTTT.

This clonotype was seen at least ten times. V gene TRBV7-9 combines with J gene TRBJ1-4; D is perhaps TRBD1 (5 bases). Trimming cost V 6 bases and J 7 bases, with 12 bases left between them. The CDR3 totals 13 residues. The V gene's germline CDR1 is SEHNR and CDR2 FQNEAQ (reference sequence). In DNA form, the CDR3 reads TGTGCCAGCAGTTCCGACAGCGGTGAAAAACTGTTTTTT. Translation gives CASSSDSGEKLFF.

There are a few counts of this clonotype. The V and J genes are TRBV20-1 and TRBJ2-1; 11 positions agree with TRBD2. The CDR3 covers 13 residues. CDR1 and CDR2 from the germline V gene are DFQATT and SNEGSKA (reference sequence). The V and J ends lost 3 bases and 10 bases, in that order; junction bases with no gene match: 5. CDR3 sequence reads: CSARKSSGREQFF. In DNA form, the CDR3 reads TGCAGTGCTAGGAAGTCTAGCGGGAGGGAGCAGTTCTTC.

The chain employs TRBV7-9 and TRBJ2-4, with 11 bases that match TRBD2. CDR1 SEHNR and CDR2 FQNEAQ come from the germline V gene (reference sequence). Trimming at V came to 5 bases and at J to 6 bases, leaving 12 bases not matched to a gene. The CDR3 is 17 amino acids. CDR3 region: CASSQDQGLAGLNIQYF. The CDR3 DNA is TGTGCCAGCAGCCAAGATCAAGGACTAGCGGGTTTAAACATTCAGTACTTC.

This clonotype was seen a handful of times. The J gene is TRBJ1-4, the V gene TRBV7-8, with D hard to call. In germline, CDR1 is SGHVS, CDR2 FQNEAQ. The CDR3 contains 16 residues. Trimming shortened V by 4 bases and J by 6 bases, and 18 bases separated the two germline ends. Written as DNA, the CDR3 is TGTGCCAGCAGCTCCGCCCGGTTTGAGGTTCATGAAAAACTGTTTTTT. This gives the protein CASSSARFEVHEKLFF.

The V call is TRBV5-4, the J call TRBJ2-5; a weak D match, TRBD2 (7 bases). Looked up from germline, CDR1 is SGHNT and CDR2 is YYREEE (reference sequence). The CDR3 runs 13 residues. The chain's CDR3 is CGYREGESQTQYF. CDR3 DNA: TGTGGATACAGGGAGGGAGAATCGCAGACCCAGTACTTC.

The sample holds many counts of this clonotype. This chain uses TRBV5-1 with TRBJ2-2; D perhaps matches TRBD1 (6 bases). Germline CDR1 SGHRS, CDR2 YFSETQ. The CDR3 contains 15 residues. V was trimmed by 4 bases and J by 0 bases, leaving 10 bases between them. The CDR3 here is CASSEQGPNTGELFF. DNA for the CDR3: TGCGCCAGCAGCGAACAGGGCCCGAACACCGGGGAGCTGTTTTTT.

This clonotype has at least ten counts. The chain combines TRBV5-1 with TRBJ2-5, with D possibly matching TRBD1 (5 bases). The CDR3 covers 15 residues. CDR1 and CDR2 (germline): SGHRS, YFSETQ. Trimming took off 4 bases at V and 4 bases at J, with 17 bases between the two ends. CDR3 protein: CASSPRQGLRETQYF. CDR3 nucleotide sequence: TGCGCCAGCAGCCCGCGGCAGGGTTTGAGAGAGACCCAGTACTTC.

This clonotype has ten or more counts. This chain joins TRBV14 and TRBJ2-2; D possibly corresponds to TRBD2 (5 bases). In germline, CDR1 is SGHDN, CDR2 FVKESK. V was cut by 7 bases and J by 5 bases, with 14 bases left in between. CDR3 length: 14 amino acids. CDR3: CASTRTGGTGELFF. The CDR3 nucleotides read TGTGCCAGCACCAGGACCGGCGGGACCGGGGAGCTGTTTTTT.

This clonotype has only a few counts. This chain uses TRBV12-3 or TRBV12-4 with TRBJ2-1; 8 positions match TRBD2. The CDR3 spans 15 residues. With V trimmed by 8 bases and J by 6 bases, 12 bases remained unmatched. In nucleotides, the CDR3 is TGTGCCAGCGGGGAAAGCGGGAGTAGAGGCAATGAGCAGTTCTTC. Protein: CASGESGSRGNEQFF.

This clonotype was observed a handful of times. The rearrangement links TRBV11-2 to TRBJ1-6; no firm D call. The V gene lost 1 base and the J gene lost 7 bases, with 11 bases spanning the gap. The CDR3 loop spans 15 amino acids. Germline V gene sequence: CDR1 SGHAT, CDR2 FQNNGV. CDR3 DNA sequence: TGTGCCAGCAGCTTAGCACGGGCGACAAATTCACCCCTCCACTTT. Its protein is CASSLARATNSPLHF.